This record concerns one T cell receptor (beta chain) sequence. The CDR3 runs 13 residues. Trimming removed 5 bases from V and 0 bases from J, with 7 bases in between. This entry comes from a study of blood T cell repertoires in COVID-19. Study-wide context: Whether acute or convalescent, the COVID-19 samples came from the United States, Italy and Spain.

Only in-frame clones appear in the TCRdb table, and some are missing; sequencing was by immunoSEQ multiplex PCR. The repertoire holds more than 250,000 clones, with approximately 88% as singletons. The rearrangement links TRBV12-3 or TRBV12-4 to TRBJ1-2; D not resolved. The sequence was collected from a man aged 18 to 30 who had recovered from COVID-19. Sequencing was done on a sample of peripheral blood. This CDR3 is CASSRETNYGYTF. The CDR3 DNA follows: TGTGCCAGCAGTCGGGAGACTAACTATGGCTACACCTTC.